This TCR beta chain was sequenced for a study of glioma-infiltrating T cells. The length of the CDR3 is 16 residues. Germline V gene data show CDR1 as MNHGY and CDR2 as SVAAGI. Trimming took off 3 bases at V and 2 bases at J, with 14 bases between the two ends. A note on this clonotype: A much larger clone sits a single nucleotide away, making a read error possible.

Using RNA template, CDR3s of TCR alpha and beta were amplified with iRepertoire arm-PCR. A single record per CDR3 protein comes from TCRdb applying MiXCR to the multiplex PCR reads. The repertoire holds about 180,000 distinct CDR3 sequences, under 55% seen once, with over 4% in the top ten. The clonotype originates from a human donor with low-grade glioma or glioblastoma, undergoing nonglioma brain surgery, or in good health (not recorded which). Source material: glioma tissue, nonneoplastic brain tissue, or PBMCs (not recorded which). V is TRBV6-9 and J is TRBJ2-1; D uncertain. The DNA of the CDR3 is TGTGCCAGCAGTTACGGTCGGATAAGCCCCTACAATGAGCAGTTCTTC. Its translation is CASSYGRISPYNEQFF.